Below, 11 T cell receptor beta chains from the same sample are listed, as sequenced in a study of T cells in women clearing cervical HPV infection. The repertoire was sequenced with immunoSEQ multiplex PCR; TCRdb's copy has only in-frame clones and lacks some. The specimen's table records 15,000 to 20,000 clones. The sample taken for sequencing was blood buffy coat. These receptors all come from a woman aged 18-70 years with a cervical HPV16 infection that either progressed to CIN3+ or cleared (not recorded which).

CDR3 sequence reads: CSARAPSAYEQYF. The sequenced CDR3 bases are TGCAGTGCTAGAGCTCCCTCAGCCTACGAG. The chain employs TRBV20-1 and TRBJ2-7; D is uncertain. Coverage ceases 3 residues before the CDR3 finishes, and the germline J gene fills in the end. CDR1 DFQATT and CDR2 SNEGSKA come from the germline V gene (reference sequence). Trimming stripped 1 base from V and 2 bases from J, with 9 bases between. CDR3 size: 13 residues.

Note on this clone: Read coverage stops 3 residues before the CDR3 terminus; the germline J gene supplies the remainder. The chain combines TRBV5-5 with TRBJ1-2; 9 bases match TRBD1. Per the germline V gene, CDR1 is SGHKS and CDR2 is YYEKEE (reference sequence). The length of the CDR3 is 15 residues. CDR3 DNA, as far as it was read: TGTGCCAGCAGCTTGACACCCCGGGACAGGGAGAGC. This translates into CASSLTPRDRES. The full CDR3 protein reads CASSLTPRDRESYTF.

For this clone: The read ends 3 residues shy of where the CDR3 ends; the end is completed using the germline J gene. The chain uses TRBV7-6 and TRBJ2-7, with no clear D. Germline V lookup: CDR1 SGHVS, CDR2 FNYEAQ. CDR3 length: 14 residues. The germline V and J ends were trimmed by 1 base and 3 bases, with 10 bases remaining between them. The CDR3 loop is CASSLEDSGYEQYF. The sequenced CDR3 bases are TGTGCCAGCAGCTTAGAAGATAGTGGCTACGAG.

To note about this clone: The read gets to within 3 residues of the CDR3 end, and the germline J gene fills in the rest. This rearrangement joins TRBV5-5 to TRBJ2-5, with 14 bases identical to TRBD2. Per the germline V gene, CDR1 is SGHKS and CDR2 is YYEKEE (reference sequence). Germline trimming cut 5 bases from V and 4 bases from J; bases unmatched to any gene: 4. The CDR3 is 15 amino acids. Incomplete CDR3 DNA: TGTGCCAGCAGAGCGGGACTAGCGGGAGCAGAGACC. Residues: CASRAGLAGAET. In full, the CDR3 is CASRAGLAGAETQYF.

About this clone: The CDR3 goes on 3 residues after the read ends, and that part is filled in from the germline J gene. The chain uses TRBV2 and TRBJ2-1, with 11 bases fitting TRBD2. The CDR3 contains 16 residues. CDR1 is SNHLY and CDR2 is FYNNEI in the germline V gene. V was clipped by 5 bases and J by 2 bases; unmatched bases: 5. CDR3 residues: CASSKIAGGAYNEQFF. CDR3 DNA, as far as it was read: TGTGCCAGCAGTAAGATAGCGGGAGGGGCCTACAATGAG.

Points on this clone: The CDR3 end falls 3 residues outside the read, so it is completed with the germline J gene. This chain uses TRBV7-3 with TRBJ2-5; TRBD2 aligns across 7 bases. This CDR3 spans 15 amino acids. Germline CDR1 and CDR2: SGHTA and FQGTGA. V gave up 2 bases and J gave up 2 bases; unmatched junction bases: 5. CDR3 DNA, as far as it was read: TGTGCCAGCAGCTTATCAGCGGGGCCACAAGAGACC. It codes for CASSLSAGPQET. The entire CDR3 protein reads CASSLSAGPQETQYF.

Notes on this clone: Sequencing ends 3 residues short of the CDR3 end; the germline J gene provides the rest. The chain combines TRBV7-8 with TRBJ2-3, with D tentatively TRBD1 (5 bases). Germline assignment: CDR1 SGHVS and CDR2 FQNEAQ. The CDR3 contains 14 residues. Trimming pared 4 bases from V and 3 bases from J, leaving 11 bases between. The CDR3 loop reads CASSSAGQTDTQYF. CDR3 bases read: TGTGCCAGCAGCTCCGCAGGACAAACAGATACG.

The CDR3 bases that were read are TGTGCCAGCTCACCGAGGGCCGTTGAAAAA. Its translation is CASSPRAVEK. The whole CDR3 sequence is CASSPRAVEKLFF. The V call is TRBV18, the J call TRBJ1-4; no clear D gene. The CDR3 end falls 3 residues outside the read, so it is completed with the germline J gene. Germline CDR1 is KGHSH and CDR2 is LQKENI. This CDR3 has 13 amino acids. With 3 bases removed from V and 7 bases from J, the gap between germline ends came to 9 bases. The variable domain in full, with the rest retrieved from reference TRBV18 and TRBJ1-4, is NAGVMQNPRHLVRRRGQEARLRCSPMKGHSHVYWYRQLPEEGLKFMVYLQKENIIDESGMPKERFSAEFPKEGPSILRIQQVVRGDSAAYFCASSPRAVEKLFFGSGTQLSVL.

On this clone itself: The CDR3 extends 3 residues past the end of the read, so its final part is completed from the germline J gene. The V call is TRBV7-3, the J call TRBJ2-2; a weak D match, TRBD1 (7 bases). Trimming removed 3 bases at V and 2 bases at J, with 10 bases between. The CDR3 consists of 15 residues. Germline V gene sequence: CDR1 SGHTA, CDR2 FQGTGA. Here the CDR3 reads CASSLQGGNTGELFF. The sequenced part of the CDR3 DNA is TGTGCCAGCAGCTTGCAGGGGGGAAACACCGGGGAG.

Concerning this clone: The read stops 3 residues short of the end of the CDR3; the missing end is completed from the germline J gene. The V call is TRBV12-3 or TRBV12-4, the J call TRBJ1-2; 10 nucleotides line up with TRBD1. This CDR3 region has 14 residues. CDR3 loop: CASRGLGTGVGYTF. The part of the CDR3 DNA that was read is TGTGCCAGCAGAGGCCTTGGGACAGGGGTGGGC.

The sequenced part of the CDR3 DNA is TGTGCCAGTAGTATGACCGGCAGGAACCACGGAAACACC. It encodes CASSMTGRNHGNT. In full, the CDR3 is CASSMTGRNHGNTIYF. This chain joins TRBV19 and TRBJ1-3; no clear D. The CDR3 end falls 3 residues outside the read, so it is completed with the germline J gene. Germline CDR1 reads LNHDA; CDR2 reads SQIVND (reference sequence). Trimming took off 3 bases at V and 4 bases at J, with 16 bases between the two ends. The CDR3 has 16 residues. Using reference TRBV19 and TRBJ1-3 for the parts outside the CDR3, the full variable domain is DGGITQSPKYLFRKEGQNVTLSCEQNLNHDAMYWYRQDPGQGLRLIYYSQIVNDFQKGDIAEGYSVSREKKESFPLTVTSAQKNPTAFYLCASSMTGRNHGNTIYFGEGSWLTVV.